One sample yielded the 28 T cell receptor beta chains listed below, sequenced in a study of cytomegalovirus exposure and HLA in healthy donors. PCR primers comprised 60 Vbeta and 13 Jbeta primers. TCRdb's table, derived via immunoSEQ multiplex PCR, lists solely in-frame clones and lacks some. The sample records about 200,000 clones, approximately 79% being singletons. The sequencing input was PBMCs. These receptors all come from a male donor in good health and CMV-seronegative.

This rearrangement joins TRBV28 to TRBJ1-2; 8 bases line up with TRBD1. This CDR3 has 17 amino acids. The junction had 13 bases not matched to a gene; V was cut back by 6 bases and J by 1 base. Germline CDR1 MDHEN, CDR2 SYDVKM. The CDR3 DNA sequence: TGTGCCAGCAGACTAACCGGGACAGGAGTACATAACTATGGCTACACCTTC. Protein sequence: CASRLTGTGVHNYGYTF.

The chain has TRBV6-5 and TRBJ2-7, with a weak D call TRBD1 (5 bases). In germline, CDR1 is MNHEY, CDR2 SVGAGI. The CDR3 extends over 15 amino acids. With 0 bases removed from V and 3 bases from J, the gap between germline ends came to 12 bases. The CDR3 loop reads CASSYSGAVVYEQYF. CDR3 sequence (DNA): TGTGCCAGCAGTTACTCAGGGGCTGTGGTCTACGAGCAGTACTTC.

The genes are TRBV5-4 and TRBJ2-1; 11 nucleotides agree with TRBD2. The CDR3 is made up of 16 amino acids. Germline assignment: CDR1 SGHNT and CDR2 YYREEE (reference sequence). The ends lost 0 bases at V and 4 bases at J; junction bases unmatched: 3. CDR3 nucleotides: TGTGCCAGCAGCTTGGAACTAGCGGGGGCATACAATGAGCAGTTCTTC. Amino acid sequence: CASSLELAGAYNEQFF. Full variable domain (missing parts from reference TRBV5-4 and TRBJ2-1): ETGVTQSPTHLIKTRGQQVTLRCSSQSGHNTVSWYQQALGQGPQFIFQYYREEENGRGNFPPRFSGLQFPNYSSELNVNALELDDSALYLCASSLELAGAYNEQFFGPGTRLTVL.

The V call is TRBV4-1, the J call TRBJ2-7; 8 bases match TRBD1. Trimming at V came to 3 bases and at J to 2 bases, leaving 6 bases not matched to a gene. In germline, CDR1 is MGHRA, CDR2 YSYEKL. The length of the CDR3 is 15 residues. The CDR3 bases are TGCGCCAGCAGCCAGAACCCGGGACAGGCCTACGAGCAGTACTTC. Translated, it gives CASSQNPGQAYEQYF.

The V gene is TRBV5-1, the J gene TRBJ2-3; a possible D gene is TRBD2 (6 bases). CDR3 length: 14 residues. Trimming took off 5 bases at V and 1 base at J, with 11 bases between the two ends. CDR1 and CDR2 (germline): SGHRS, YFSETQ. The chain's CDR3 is CASSHPGGTDTQYF. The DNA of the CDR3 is TGCGCCAGCAGTCACCCGGGGGGCACAGATACGCAGTATTTT.

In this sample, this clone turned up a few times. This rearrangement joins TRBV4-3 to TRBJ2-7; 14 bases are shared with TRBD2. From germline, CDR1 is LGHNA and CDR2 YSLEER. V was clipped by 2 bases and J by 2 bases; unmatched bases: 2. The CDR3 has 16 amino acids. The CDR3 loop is CASSQLTSGGAYEQYF. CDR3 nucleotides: TGCGCCAGCAGCCAATTGACTAGCGGGGGGGCCTACGAGCAGTACTTC.

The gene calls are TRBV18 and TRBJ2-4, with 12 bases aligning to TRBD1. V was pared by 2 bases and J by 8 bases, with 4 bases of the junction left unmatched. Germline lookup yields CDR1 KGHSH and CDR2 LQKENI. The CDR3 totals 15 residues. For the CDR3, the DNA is TGTGCCAGCTCACCAGGGACAGGGGGCCGGGACATTCAGTACTTC. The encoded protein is CASSPGTGGRDIQYF.

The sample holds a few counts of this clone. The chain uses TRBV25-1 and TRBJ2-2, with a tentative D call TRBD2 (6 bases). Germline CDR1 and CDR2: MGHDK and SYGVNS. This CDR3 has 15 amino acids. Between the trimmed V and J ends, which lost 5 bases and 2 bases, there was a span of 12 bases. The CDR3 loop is CASSSSGTNTGELFF. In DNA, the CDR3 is TGTGCCAGCAGTTCTTCCGGGACTAACACCGGGGAGCTGTTTTTT.

CDR3 protein: CASSPSGTAYGYTF. CDR3 in DNA: TGCGCCAGCAGCCCCTCCGGGACAGCCTATGGCTACACCTTC. The gene calls are TRBV5-1 and TRBJ1-2; 7 bases line up with TRBD1. Germline lookup yields CDR1 SGHRS and CDR2 YFSETQ. The CDR3 totals 14 residues. The J segment lost 4 bases and the V segment lost 4 bases, leaving 7 bases of the junction unmatched.

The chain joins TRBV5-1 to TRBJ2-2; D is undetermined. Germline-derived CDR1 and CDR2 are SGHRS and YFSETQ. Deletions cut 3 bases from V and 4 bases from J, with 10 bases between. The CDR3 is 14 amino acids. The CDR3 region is CASSSPRVTGELFF. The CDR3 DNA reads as TGCGCCAGCAGCTCCCCCCGGGTCACCGGGGAGCTGTTTTTT.

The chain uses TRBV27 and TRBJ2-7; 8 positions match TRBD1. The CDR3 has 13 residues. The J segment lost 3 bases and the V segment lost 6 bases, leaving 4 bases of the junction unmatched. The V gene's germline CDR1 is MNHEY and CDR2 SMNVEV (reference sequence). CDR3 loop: CASRPGQDYEQYF. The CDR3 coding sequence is TGTGCCAGCAGACCGGGACAGGACTACGAGCAGTACTTC.

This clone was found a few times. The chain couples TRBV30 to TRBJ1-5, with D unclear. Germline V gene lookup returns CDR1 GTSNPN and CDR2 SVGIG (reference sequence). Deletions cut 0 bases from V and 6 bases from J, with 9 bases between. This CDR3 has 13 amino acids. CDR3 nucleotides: TGTGCCTGGAGTGTAGACAACGGTCAGCCCCAGCATTTT. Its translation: CAWSVDNGQPQHF.

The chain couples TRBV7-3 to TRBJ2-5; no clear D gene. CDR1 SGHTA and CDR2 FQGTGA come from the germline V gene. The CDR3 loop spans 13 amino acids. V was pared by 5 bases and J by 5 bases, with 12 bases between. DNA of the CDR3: TGTGCCAGCAGCACAAATGTCGGGGAGACCCAGTACTTC. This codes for CASSTNVGETQYF.

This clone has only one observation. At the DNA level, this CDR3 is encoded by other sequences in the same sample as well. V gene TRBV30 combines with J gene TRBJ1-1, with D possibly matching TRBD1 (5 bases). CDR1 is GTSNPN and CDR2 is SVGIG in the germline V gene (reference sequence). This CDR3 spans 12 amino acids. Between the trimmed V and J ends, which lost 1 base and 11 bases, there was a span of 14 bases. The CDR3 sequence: CAWSGTGVIAFF. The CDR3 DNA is TGTGCCTGGAGTGGGACGGGGGTGATCGCTTTCTTT.

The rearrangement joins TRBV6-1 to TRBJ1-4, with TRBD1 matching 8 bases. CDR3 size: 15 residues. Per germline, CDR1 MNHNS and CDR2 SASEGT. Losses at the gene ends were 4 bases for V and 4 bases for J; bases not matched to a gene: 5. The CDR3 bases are TGTGCCAGCAGTGGCCGGGACAGGATTAATGAAAAACTGTTTTTT. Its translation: CASSGRDRINEKLFF.

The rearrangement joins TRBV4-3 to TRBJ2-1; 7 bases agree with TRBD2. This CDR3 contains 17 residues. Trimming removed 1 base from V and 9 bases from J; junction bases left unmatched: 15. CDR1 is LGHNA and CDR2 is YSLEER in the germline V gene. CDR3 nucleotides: TGCGCCAGCAGCCAAGGGCGCGGGGCGGTGGGGGGGGGTGAGCAGTTCTTC. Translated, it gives CASSQGRGAVGGGEQFF.

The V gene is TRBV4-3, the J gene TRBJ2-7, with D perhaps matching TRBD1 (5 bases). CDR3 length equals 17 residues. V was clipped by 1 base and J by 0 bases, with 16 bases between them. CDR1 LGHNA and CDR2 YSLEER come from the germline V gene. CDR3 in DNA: TGCGCCAGCAGCCAAGGGACATCCCTAAAAGGCTCCTACGAGCAGTACTTC. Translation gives CASSQGTSLKGSYEQYF.

The CDR3 region has the DNA TGTGCCAGCAGCCGCAGGGAACCCGGTACGCAGTATTTT. It codes for CASSRREPGTQYF. V gene TRBV7-2 combines with J gene TRBJ2-3, with a weak D call TRBD1 (5 bases). Trimming left V 5 bases short and J 8 bases short, with 14 bases between. The CDR3 sequence is 13 residues long. CDR1 is SGHTA, CDR2 FQGNSA, per germline.

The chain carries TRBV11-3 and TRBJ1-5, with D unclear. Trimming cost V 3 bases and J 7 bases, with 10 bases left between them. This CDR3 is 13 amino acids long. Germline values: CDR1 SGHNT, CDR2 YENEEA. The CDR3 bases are TGTGCCAGCAGCTTCCGACTCGCCCAGCCCCAGCATTTT. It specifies CASSFRLAQPQHF. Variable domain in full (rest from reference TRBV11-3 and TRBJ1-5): EAGVVQSPRYKIIEKKQPVAFWCNPISGHNTLYWYLQNLGQGPELLIRYENEEAVDDSQLPKDRFSAERLKGVDSTLKIQPAELGDSAVYLCASSFRLAQPQHFGDGTRLSIL.

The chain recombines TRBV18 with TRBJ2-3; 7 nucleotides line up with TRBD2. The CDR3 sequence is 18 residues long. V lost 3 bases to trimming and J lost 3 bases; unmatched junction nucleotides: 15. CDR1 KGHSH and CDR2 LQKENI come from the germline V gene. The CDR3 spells CASSPPYAERDWTDTQYF. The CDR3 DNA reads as TGTGCCAGCTCACCGCCATACGCCGAGCGGGATTGGACAGATACGCAGTATTTT.

Written as DNA, the CDR3 is TGTGCCAGCGGAGAAAATGGAAACACTGAAGCTTTCTTT. Protein: CASGENGNTEAFF. This chain uses TRBV11-3 with TRBJ1-1, with no clear D. The CDR3 loop spans 13 amino acids. V was pared by 8 bases and J by 2 bases, with 12 bases between. Germline values: CDR1 SGHNT, CDR2 YENEEA.

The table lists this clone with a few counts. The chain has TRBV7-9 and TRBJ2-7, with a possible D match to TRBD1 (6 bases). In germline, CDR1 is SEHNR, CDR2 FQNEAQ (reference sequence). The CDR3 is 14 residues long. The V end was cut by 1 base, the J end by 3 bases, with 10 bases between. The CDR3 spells CASSLDRVLYEQYF. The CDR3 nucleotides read TGTGCCAGCAGCTTAGACAGGGTGCTCTACGAGCAGTACTTC.

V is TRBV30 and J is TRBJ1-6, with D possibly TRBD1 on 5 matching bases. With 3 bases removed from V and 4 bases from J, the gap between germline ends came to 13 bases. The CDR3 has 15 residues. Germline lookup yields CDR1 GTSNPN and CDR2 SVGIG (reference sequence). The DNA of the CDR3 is TGTGCCTGGAGGACAGCCCCTTCATATAATTCACCCCTCCACTTT. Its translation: CAWRTAPSYNSPLHF.

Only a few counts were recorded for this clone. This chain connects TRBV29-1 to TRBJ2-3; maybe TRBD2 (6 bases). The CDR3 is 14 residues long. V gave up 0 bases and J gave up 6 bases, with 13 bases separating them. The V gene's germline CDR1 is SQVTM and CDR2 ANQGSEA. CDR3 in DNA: TGCAGCGTTGAAGATCGGGTGGGGGGTGATACGCAGTATTTT. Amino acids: CSVEDRVGGDTQYF.

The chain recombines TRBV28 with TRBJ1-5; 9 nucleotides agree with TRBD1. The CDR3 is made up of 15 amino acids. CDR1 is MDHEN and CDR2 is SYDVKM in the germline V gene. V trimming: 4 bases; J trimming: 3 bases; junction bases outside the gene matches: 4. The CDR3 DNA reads TGTGCCAGCAGTTCCCGGGACAGGGCCAATCAGCCCCAGCATTTT. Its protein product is CASSSRDRANQPQHF.

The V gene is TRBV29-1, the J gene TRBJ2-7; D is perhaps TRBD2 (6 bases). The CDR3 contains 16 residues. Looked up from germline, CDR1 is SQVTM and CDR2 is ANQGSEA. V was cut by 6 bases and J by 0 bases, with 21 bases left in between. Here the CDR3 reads CSVWGEVDMISYEQYF. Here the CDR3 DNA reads TGCAGCGTGTGGGGGGAGGTCGACATGATCTCCTACGAGCAGTACTTC.

For the CDR3, the DNA is TGTGCCAGCGGTTCGGGACAGGGGCTTAATGAGCAGTTCTTC. Protein: CASGSGQGLNEQFF. The chain has TRBV9 and TRBJ2-1; 10 bases align to TRBD1. The CDR3 has 14 amino acids. Germline CDR1 SGDLS, CDR2 YYNGEE. J gave up 7 bases and V 7 bases, and 8 bases lay outside the gene matches.

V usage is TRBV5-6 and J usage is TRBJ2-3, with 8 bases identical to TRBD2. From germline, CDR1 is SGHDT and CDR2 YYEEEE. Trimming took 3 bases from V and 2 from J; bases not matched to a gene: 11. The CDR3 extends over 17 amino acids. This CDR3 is CASSSPGRAGDTDTQYF. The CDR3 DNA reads TGTGCCAGCAGCTCCCCGGGGCGAGCGGGGGACACAGATACGCAGTATTTT.